The 32 T cell receptor beta chains presented below share a single source sample, sequenced in a study of cytomegalovirus exposure and HLA in healthy donors. Here immunoSEQ multiplex PCR was the method, and the copy in TCRdb shows in-frame clones only, minus some. The data contain over 100,000 clones, 75% to 90% of them singletons. The sample comprised PBMCs. The receptors derive from a woman younger than 30 in good health and CMV-seronegative.

J is TRBJ2-2 and V is TRBV5-1; D is uncertain. The CDR3 spans 15 residues. Trimming pared 4 bases from V and 6 bases from J, leaving 16 bases between. Germline lookup yields CDR1 SGHRS and CDR2 YFSETQ. Here the CDR3 DNA reads TGCGCCAGCAGCCGCCGTATTACAGATGCCGGGGAGCTGTTTTTT. It is translated as CASSRRITDAGELFF.

The J gene is TRBJ1-3, the V gene TRBV7-9; possible D gene TRBD1, 5 bases. This CDR3 comprises 14 residues. The germline V gene has CDR1 SEHNR and CDR2 FQNEAQ (reference sequence). Trimming shortened V by 5 bases and J by 1 base, and 9 bases separated the two germline ends. The CDR3 nucleotides are TGTGCCAGCAGCCCAGGGTTGTCTGGAAACACCATATATTTT. Its protein is CASSPGLSGNTIYF.

The V and J genes are TRBV10-3 and TRBJ1-1; a possible D gene is TRBD1 (6 bases). The V gene lost 5 bases and the J gene lost 5 bases, with 12 bases spanning the gap. Germline V gene sequence: CDR1 ENHRY, CDR2 SYGVKD. The CDR3 has 13 amino acids. CDR3 bases: TGTGCCATCAGTAATACAGGGATTACTGAAGCTTTCTTT. Translating gives CAISNTGITEAFF.

The CDR3 reads CASSPITSDLGETQYF. In nucleotides, the CDR3 is TGTGCCAGCAGCCCTATAACTAGTGATTTGGGGGAGACCCAGTACTTC. The V gene is TRBV9, the J gene TRBJ2-5, with D possibly being TRBD2 (5 bases). The ends were cut back, 4 bases at V and 5 bases at J, with 21 bases in the middle. The CDR3 length is 16 residues. The germline CDR1 and CDR2 sequences are SGDLS and YYNGEE.

V is TRBV7-8 and J is TRBJ2-7; TRBD2 might be the D (5 bases). Germline CDR1 SGHVS, CDR2 FQNEAQ. The V end was cut by 3 bases, the J end by 6 bases, with 15 bases between. The CDR3 length is 14 residues. The chain's CDR3 is CASSLYGVTSEQYF. The CDR3 coding sequence is TGTGCCAGCAGCTTGTACGGGGTGACATCCGAGCAGTACTTC.

Notes on this clone: The identical CDR3 is also encoded by other nucleotide sequences in the sample. The rearrangement links TRBV5-1 to TRBJ2-5; 11 bases map to TRBD2. The CDR3 covers 15 residues. In germline, CDR1 is SGHRS, CDR2 YFSETQ. V lost 0 bases and J lost 3; bases outside the gene matches: 1. The CDR3 loop reads CASSLETSGEETQYF. CDR3 coding DNA: TGCGCCAGCAGCTTGGAGACTAGCGGGGAAGAGACCCAGTACTTC.

This sequence joins TRBV4-1 and TRBJ2-1, with TRBD1 as a possible D gene (6 bases). The V end lost 4 bases, the J end lost 4 bases, and 14 bases lay between the germline ends. Germline CDR1 is MGHRA and CDR2 is YSYEKL. The CDR3 length is 15 residues. CDR3 region: CASSRPGQPYNEQFF. The CDR3 coding sequence is TGCGCCAGCAGCCGCCCCGGACAGCCTTACAATGAGCAGTTCTTC.

V and J are TRBV18 and TRBJ2-2; D not resolved. The CDR3 sequence is 17 residues long. CDR1 and CDR2 (germline): KGHSH, LQKENI. V gave up 3 bases and J gave up 0 bases, with 14 bases separating them. CDR3 loop: CASSPLSVVANTGELFF. The CDR3 DNA follows: TGTGCCAGCTCACCCCTATCCGTTGTGGCGAACACCGGGGAGCTGTTTTTT.

Many counts were recorded for this clone. The chain employs TRBV2 and TRBJ1-2; TRBD1 agrees at 7 bases. This CDR3 is built from 16 residues. After removal of 0 bases from V and 7 bases from J, the junction contained 11 bases not matched to a gene. Germline CDR1 reads SNHLY; CDR2 reads FYNNEI. CDR3 sequence (DNA): TGTGCCAGCAGTGAAGCGCTTAGGGACAGAAGATCTGGCTACACCTTC. This translates into CASSEALRDRRSGYTF.

Points on this clone: Other DNA sequences within the sample encode an identical CDR3. The gene calls are TRBV18 and TRBJ1-1; D remains ambiguous. Trimming cost V 3 bases and J 6 bases, with 8 bases left between them. The CDR3 sequence is 12 residues long. Germline CDR1 KGHSH, CDR2 LQKENI. The CDR3: CASSPGRAEAFF. CDR3 in DNA: TGTGCCAGCTCACCCGGTCGAGCTGAAGCTTTCTTT. Full variable domain (missing parts from reference TRBV18 and TRBJ1-1): NAGVMQNPRHLVRRRGQEARLRCSPMKGHSHVYWYRQLPEEGLKFMVYLQKENIIDESGMPKERFSAEFPKEGPSILRIQQVVRGDSAAYFCASSPGRAEAFFGQGTRLTVV.

This chain uses TRBV18 with TRBJ1-3; possible D gene TRBD1, 5 bases. CDR1 and CDR2 (germline): KGHSH, LQKENI. This CDR3 spans 17 amino acids. V shed 5 bases and J shed 0 bases, with 17 bases lying between them. The CDR3 loop is CASSTKAQDNSGNTIYF. DNA of the CDR3: TGTGCCAGCTCAACCAAAGCACAGGACAACTCTGGAAACACCATATATTTT.

The chain uses TRBV5-5 and TRBJ1-3; 8 bases fit TRBD1. The CDR3 spans 16 residues. Germline V CDR1 and CDR2: SGHKS, YYEKEE (reference sequence). Trimming at V came to 1 base and at J to 2 bases, leaving 5 bases not matched to a gene. The chain's CDR3 is CASSLSGTGPGNTIYF. The DNA for the CDR3 is TGTGCCAGCAGCTTGTCCGGGACAGGTCCTGGAAACACCATATATTTT.

Details on this clone: An end of the junction differs from the germline gene, which may be a read error. The chain joins TRBV5-5 to TRBJ1-2; D gene unclear. This CDR3 contains 11 residues. Germline V gene sequence: CDR1 SGHKS, CDR2 YYEKEE (reference sequence). CDR3 sequence reads: CASSFEEGRAF. Written as DNA, the CDR3 is TGTGCCAGCAGCTTTGAAGAGGGTAGGGCCTTC.

This chain links TRBV29-1 with TRBJ1-1, with D perhaps matching TRBD1 (6 bases). Between the trimmed V and J ends, which lost 2 bases and 1 base, there was a span of 8 bases. This CDR3 region has 13 residues. CDR1 is SQVTM, CDR2 ANQGSEA, per germline. The CDR3 nucleotides read TGCAGCGTTGAATACAGGGCGAACACTGAAGCTTTCTTT. It translates to CSVEYRANTEAFF.

CDR3 loop: CASSLGSNEQFF. The DNA of the CDR3 is TGCGCCAGCAGCTTGGGGAGCAATGAGCAGTTCTTC. The rearrangement links TRBV5-1 to TRBJ2-1; D is uncertain. V was clipped by 0 bases and J by 6 bases, with 4 bases between them. Germline assignment: CDR1 SGHRS and CDR2 YFSETQ. The CDR3 contains 12 residues.

This clone was observed a single time. This rearrangement joins TRBV10-3 to TRBJ2-7, with 7 nucleotides matching TRBD1. Germline V lookup: CDR1 ENHRY, CDR2 SYGVKD. There are 14 residues in the CDR3. Trimming removed 10 bases from V and 3 bases from J; junction bases left unmatched: 12. CDR3 sequence: CATRSPGQSYEQYF. The CDR3 DNA reads TGTGCCACCAGATCACCGGGACAGAGCTACGAGCAGTACTTC.

The genes are TRBV6-1 and TRBJ1-4, with D unresolved. The CDR3 sequence is 13 residues long. The germline CDR1 and CDR2 sequences are MNHNS and SASEGT. Trimming pared 4 bases from V and 6 bases from J, leaving 9 bases between. CDR3 residues: CASSVADYEKLFF. Here the CDR3 DNA reads TGTGCCAGCAGTGTGGCGGATTATGAAAAACTGTTTTTT.

The rearrangement links TRBV25-1 to TRBJ1-1, with D possibly matching TRBD1 (5 bases). CDR3 length equals 12 residues. Per germline, CDR1 MGHDK and CDR2 SYGVNS. The V end was cut by 6 bases, the J end by 8 bases, with 13 bases between. The DNA for the CDR3 is TGTGCCAGCAGGGGCCAGGGAATAGAAGCTTTCTTT. Its protein product is CASRGQGIEAFF.

The chain carries TRBV7-2 and TRBJ2-1, with 9 bases identical to TRBD2. Germline V gene sequence: CDR1 SGHTA, CDR2 FQGNSA. The CDR3 runs to 14 residues. Germline trimming cut 3 bases from V and 8 bases from J; bases unmatched to any gene: 5. CDR3 DNA: TGTGCCAGCAGCTTGCTAGCGGGGTACGATGAGCAGTTCTTC. Its protein is CASSLLAGYDEQFF. Using reference TRBV7-2 and TRBJ2-1 for the parts outside the CDR3, the full variable domain is GAGVSQSPSNKVTEKGKDVELRCDPISGHTALYWYRQSLGQGLEFLIYFQGNSAPDKSGLPSDRFSAERTGGSVSTLTIQRTQQEDSAVYLCASSLLAGYDEQFFGPGTRLTVL.

This chain joins TRBV6-6 and TRBJ2-5, with D possibly matching TRBD1 (5 bases). Germline V CDR1 and CDR2: MNHNY, SVGAGI (reference sequence). The CDR3 has 14 residues. The ends were cut back, 6 bases at V and 2 bases at J, with 13 bases in the middle. The CDR3 bases are TGTGCCAGCAGGATCCAGGGCGTACAAGAGACCCAGTACTTC. The encoded protein is CASRIQGVQETQYF.

V usage is TRBV25-1 and J usage is TRBJ1-3; maybe TRBD1 (5 bases). V was clipped by 6 bases and J by 0 bases, with 15 bases between them. CDR1 and CDR2 (germline): MGHDK, SYGVNS. The CDR3 has 16 amino acids. CDR3 residues: CASSEIGARSGNTIYF. CDR3 sequence (DNA): TGTGCCAGCAGCGAGATAGGGGCCCGCTCTGGAAACACCATATATTTT.

The chain recombines TRBV7-6 with TRBJ2-5; a weak D match, TRBD2 (5 bases). In germline, CDR1 is SGHVS, CDR2 FNYEAQ. V was trimmed by 5 bases and J by 3 bases, leaving 10 bases between them. CDR3 length equals 13 residues. The CDR3 is CASSKGEKETQYF. CDR3 nucleotides: TGTGCCAGCAGCAAGGGAGAAAAAGAGACCCAGTACTTC.

This sequence joins TRBV2 and TRBJ1-1; the match to TRBD1 covers 8 bases. The CDR3 contains 14 residues. Per germline, CDR1 SNHLY and CDR2 FYNNEI. V gave up 6 bases and J gave up 5 bases; unmatched junction bases: 8. The CDR3 sequence is CASRLQQGVTEAFF. CDR3 DNA: TGTGCCAGCAGGCTACAACAGGGGGTGACTGAAGCTTTCTTT.

In nucleotides, the CDR3 is TGCGCCAGCAGCTCCGGGACTAGCGGGGGCCCAGATACGCAGTATTTT. Translation: CASSSGTSGGPDTQYF. The chain uses TRBV5-1 and TRBJ2-3; 14 bases line up with TRBD2. The CDR3 extends over 16 amino acids. The germline CDR1 and CDR2 sequences are SGHRS and YFSETQ. The V segment lost 3 bases and the J segment 4 bases; nucleotides outside the gene matches: 4.

The rearrangement joins TRBV6-1 to TRBJ1-2; 7 bases are shared with TRBD1. Germline CDR1 and CDR2: MNHNS and SASEGT. The CDR3 runs 14 residues. V shed 5 bases and J 4 bases; nucleotides not matched to a gene: 7. Here the CDR3 DNA reads TGTGCCAGCAGTACGAGACAGGGCAGCTATGGCTACACCTTC. Residues: CASSTRQGSYGYTF.

The chain recombines TRBV9 with TRBJ2-5; 10 bases fit TRBD2. CDR3 length: 15 amino acids. CDR1 is SGDLS and CDR2 is YYNGEE in the germline V gene. The trim removed 1 base at V and 5 bases at J, leaving 5 bases unmatched. The DNA for the CDR3 is TGTGCCAGCAGCGTAAGCGGGGGGGCATTTGAGACCCAGTACTTC. It translates to CASSVSGGAFETQYF.

The CDR3 nucleotides are TGTGCCAGCAGCCCCTGGGACAGGCTCTTAACAAATGAGCAGTTCTTC. Amino acids: CASSPWDRLLTNEQFF. The chain joins TRBV9 to TRBJ2-1; TRBD1 matches 8 bases. CDR1 is SGDLS, CDR2 YYNGEE, per germline. The CDR3 consists of 16 residues. With 4 bases clipped from V and 7 bases from J, the junction kept 13 bases outside the gene matches.

This chain connects TRBV6-5 to TRBJ2-6, with D perhaps matching TRBD1 (5 bases). Deletions cut 6 bases from V and 0 bases from J, with 6 bases between. Per germline, CDR1 MNHEY and CDR2 SVGAGI. This CDR3 contains 14 residues. The CDR3 loop is CASRTDSGANVLTF. CDR3 bases: TGTGCCAGCAGGACAGACTCTGGGGCCAACGTCCTGACTTTC.

V and J are TRBV19 and TRBJ1-3; TRBD1 matches 8 bases. The CDR3 totals 14 residues. V lost 5 bases and J lost 4; bases outside the gene matches: 4. CDR1 and CDR2 (germline): LNHDA, SQIVND (reference sequence). CDR3 sequence reads: CASSHRGRGNTIYF. The CDR3 DNA is TGTGCCAGTAGTCACAGGGGGAGAGGAAACACCATATATTTT.

V gene TRBV9 combines with J gene TRBJ2-1, with 8 bases aligning to TRBD2. The germline gives CDR1 SGDLS, CDR2 YYNGEE. The trim removed 7 bases at V and 6 bases at J, leaving 12 bases unmatched. The CDR3 has 15 amino acids. The CDR3 DNA sequence: TGTGCCAGCGTCCCCGGGGGGGGCGGTCCCAATGAGCAGTTCTTC. Protein sequence: CASVPGGGGPNEQFF.

The V call is TRBV7-9, the J call TRBJ2-3; D gene uncertain. Trimming left V 1 base short and J 11 bases short, with 16 bases between. Germline V gene data show CDR1 as SEHNR and CDR2 as FQNEAQ (reference sequence). CDR3 length: 14 amino acids. The CDR3 region is CASSLVGDSERQYF. The CDR3 DNA is TGTGCCAGCAGCTTAGTCGGCGACTCGGAGAGGCAGTATTTT.

The rearrangement links TRBV7-9 to TRBJ2-2, with a weak D call TRBD1 (6 bases). The ends were cut back, 5 bases at V and 5 bases at J, with 15 bases in the middle. The CDR3 contains 15 residues. Germline V gene sequence: CDR1 SEHNR, CDR2 FQNEAQ (reference sequence). The CDR3 DNA reads as TGTGCCAGCAGCCCAACAGGGATCAGGACCGGGGAGCTGTTTTTT. The encoded protein is CASSPTGIRTGELFF.